One sample yielded the 7 T cell receptor beta chains listed below, sequenced in a study of T cell repertoires in cytomegalovirus infection (dated by TCRdb to the late 2010s). Instrument used: Illumina HiSeq 1500. Through fastp at Q25 and MiXCR, TCRdb rebuilt clones from the public reads, retaining in-frame beta chains. Entries that share a CDR3 protein sequence are merged under the most common genes and DNA. This sample is represented by about 450,000 distinct CDR3 sequences; about 33% of them were singletons. The ten largest clonotypes hold roughly an eighth of the sample. Sequencing was done on a sample of PBMCs. The receptor set was obtained from a human donor in good health (CMV status not recorded). Some clones in this sample may be carry-over from other donors' samples.

This clonotype occurred a few times. The chain recombines TRBV5-1 with TRBJ1-1; 7 nucleotides agree with TRBD1. The CDR3 consists of 16 residues. Germline lookup yields CDR1 SGHRS and CDR2 YFSETQ. V lost 4 bases, J lost 1 base, and 10 bases stayed unmatched. CDR3 residues: CASSRRPGGKNTEAFF. DNA of the CDR3: TGCGCCAGCAGCCGCCGGCCAGGGGGGAAGAACACTGAAGCTTTCTTT.

This chain links TRBV7-2 with TRBJ1-1, with D perhaps TRBD1 (5 bases). V shed 5 bases and J shed 2 bases, with 12 bases lying between them. Germline-derived CDR1 and CDR2 are SGHTA and FQGNSA. CDR3 length: 14 amino acids. For the CDR3, the DNA is TGTGCCAGCAGCCGCCGCCGGGACAACACTGAAGCTTTCTTT. Translated, it gives CASSRRRDNTEAFF.

The chain couples TRBV19 to TRBJ2-7, with D unresolved. V shed 1 base and J shed 3 bases, with 13 bases lying between them. The CDR3 consists of 15 residues. Germline lookup yields CDR1 LNHDA and CDR2 SQIVND (reference sequence). The chain's CDR3 is CASSIVGGRNYEQYF. The DNA of the CDR3 is TGTGCCAGTAGTATAGTTGGCGGAAGAAACTACGAGCAGTACTTC.

This chain uses TRBV4-1 with TRBJ1-5; unclear D gene. This CDR3 spans 15 amino acids. Germline loops: CDR1 MGHRA, CDR2 YSYEKL. V was cut by 4 bases and J by 14 bases, with 24 bases left in between. The CDR3 bases are TGCGCCAGCAGCCCCACCCACCCCCGTGAGGGTAGGAAGCATTTT. Its protein product is CASSPTHPREGRKHF.

The V gene is TRBV6-2 or TRBV6-3, the J gene TRBJ2-7; 7 nucleotides agree with TRBD1. CDR1 and CDR2 from the germline V gene are MNHEY and SVGEGT. The J segment lost 3 bases and the V segment lost 2 bases, leaving 7 bases of the junction unmatched. CDR3 length: 15 amino acids. CDR3 nucleotide sequence: TGTGCCAGCAGTTACCCGGGACAGCAGAACTACGAGCAGTACTTC. Translation: CASSYPGQQNYEQYF.

This clonotype was seen a handful of times. The chain joins TRBV19 to TRBJ1-1; the D gene is possibly TRBD1 (6 bases). Germline V CDR1 and CDR2: LNHDA, SQIVND (reference sequence). The V end lost 9 bases, the J end lost 1 base, and 24 bases lay between the germline ends. This CDR3 region has 17 residues. Written as DNA, the CDR3 is TGTGCCAGCAAAAGATCGCAGCAAGGGGGTCAGAACACTGAAGCTTTCTTT. Translating it yields CASKRSQQGGQNTEAFF.

The chain links TRBV2 to TRBJ1-1; 7 nucleotides match TRBD1. This CDR3 comprises 14 residues. Germline loops: CDR1 SNHLY, CDR2 FYNNEI. V lost 6 bases, J lost 0 bases, and 4 bases stayed unmatched. The CDR3 reads CASRGQVLNTEAFF. DNA for the CDR3: TGTGCCAGCAGAGGACAGGTACTGAACACTGAAGCTTTCTTT.